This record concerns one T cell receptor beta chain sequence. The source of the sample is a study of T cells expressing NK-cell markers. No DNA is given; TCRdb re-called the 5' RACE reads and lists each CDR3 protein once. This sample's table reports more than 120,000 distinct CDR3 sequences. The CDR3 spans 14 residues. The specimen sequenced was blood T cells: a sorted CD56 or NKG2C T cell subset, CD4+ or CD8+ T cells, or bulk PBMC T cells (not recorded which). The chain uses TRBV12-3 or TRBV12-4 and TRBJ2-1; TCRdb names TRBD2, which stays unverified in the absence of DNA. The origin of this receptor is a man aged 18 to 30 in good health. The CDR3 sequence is CASSFLAGVDEQFF.